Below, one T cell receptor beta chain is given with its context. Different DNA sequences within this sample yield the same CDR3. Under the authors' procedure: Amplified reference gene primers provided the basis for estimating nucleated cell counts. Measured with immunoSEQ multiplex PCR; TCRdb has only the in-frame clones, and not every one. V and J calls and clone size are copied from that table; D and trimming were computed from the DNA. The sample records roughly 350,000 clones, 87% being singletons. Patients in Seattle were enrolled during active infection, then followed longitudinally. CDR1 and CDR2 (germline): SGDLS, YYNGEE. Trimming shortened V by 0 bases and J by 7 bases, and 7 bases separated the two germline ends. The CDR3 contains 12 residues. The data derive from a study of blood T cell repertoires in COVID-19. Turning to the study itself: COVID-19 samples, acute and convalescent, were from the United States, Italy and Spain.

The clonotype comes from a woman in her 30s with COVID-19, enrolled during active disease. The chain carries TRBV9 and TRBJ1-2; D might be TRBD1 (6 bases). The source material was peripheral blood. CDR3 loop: CASSVVGGGYTF. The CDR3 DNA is TGTGCCAGCAGCGTAGTAGGGGGTGGCTACACCTTC.